This TCR beta chain came from a study of PD-1 blockade in classical Hodgkin lymphoma. Clones were sequenced by immunoSEQ multiplex PCR, and TCRdb holds only the in-frame ones, with some missing. Altogether around 36,000 clones are present, approximately 90% being singletons, with the ten largest covering around 0.21%. Each of the patients experienced relapse following autologous stem cell transplantation, and their brentuximab vedotin exposure differed. Out of thawed PBMCs, magnetic negative selection purified CD4+ T cells. This TCR was sampled from a human donor with classical Hodgkin lymphoma. The sample was CD4+ T cells from blood, taken at baseline.

The CDR3 nucleotides are TGTGCCTGGAACATGGGGACAGGGAATGGCTACACCTTC. Encoded protein: CAWNMGTGNGYTF. This sequence joins TRBV30 and TRBJ1-2; 9 bases agree with TRBD1. Germline loops: CDR1 GTSNPN, CDR2 SVGIG (reference sequence). V shed 4 bases and J 6 bases; nucleotides not matched to a gene: 6. This CDR3 comprises 13 residues.